What follows are 5 T cell receptor beta chains derived from one specimen sequenced in a study of blood T cells in healthy people across ages. The use of a sample-barcoded 5' primer and a J-beta primer mix characterized a second PCR of 7 to 11 cycles. Each CDR3 protein gets one entry after TCRdb re-called the 5' RACE reads with MiXCR. In the table there are hundreds of thousands of distinct CDR3 sequences, around 68% of which are singletons. The sequenced sample was blood. Source of these receptors: a man between 25 and 39 years old in good health.

J is TRBJ2-7 and V is TRBV5-6; 8 nucleotides match TRBD1. Germline trimming cut 2 bases from V and 2 bases from J; bases unmatched to any gene: 6. The CDR3 contains 15 residues. In germline, CDR1 is SGHDT, CDR2 YYEEEE. The CDR3 here is CASSLNRGVPYEQYF. The CDR3 bases are TGTGCCAGCAGCTTAAACAGGGGGGTCCCCTACGAGCAGTACTTC.

The V call is TRBV7-3, the J call TRBJ2-3, with D perhaps TRBD1 or TRBD2 (5 bases each). Deletions cut 0 bases from V and 5 bases from J, with 9 bases between. The CDR3 length is 14 residues. Germline CDR1 SGHTA, CDR2 FQGTGA. CDR3 bases: TGTGCCAGCAGCTTAACGGGGGTAGGAGATACGCAGTATTTT. The encoded protein is CASSLTGVGDTQYF.

The V and J genes are TRBV5-1 and TRBJ2-5; 9 bases map to TRBD2. The CDR3 covers 17 residues. Germline V lookup: CDR1 SGHRS, CDR2 YFSETQ. V trimming: 0 bases; J trimming: 6 bases; junction bases outside the gene matches: 12. DNA of the CDR3: TGCGCCAGCAGCTTGGAACTAGCGGGTTCCCAGACGAAGACCCAGTACTTC. Residues: CASSLELAGSQTKTQYF.

V usage is TRBV6-6 and J usage is TRBJ1-2, with D perhaps TRBD1 (5 bases). CDR1 MNHNY and CDR2 SVGAGI come from the germline V gene (reference sequence). V lost 8 bases and J 0 bases, leaving 13 bases between the germline ends. The CDR3 covers 14 residues. The CDR3 here is CASGALQPNYGYTF. The CDR3, as DNA: TGTGCCAGCGGGGCACTACAGCCTAACTATGGCTACACCTTC.

This clonotype has only a few counts. The chain has TRBV3-1 and TRBJ2-3; D possibly corresponds to TRBD2 (5 bases). This CDR3 has 13 amino acids. V was cut by 4 bases and J by 6 bases, with 11 bases left in between. Germline values: CDR1 LGHDT, CDR2 YNNKEL (reference sequence). CDR3 nucleotide sequence: TGTGCCAGCAGCCGTCGGGGAGACGATACGCAGTATTTT. Protein: CASSRRGDDTQYF.